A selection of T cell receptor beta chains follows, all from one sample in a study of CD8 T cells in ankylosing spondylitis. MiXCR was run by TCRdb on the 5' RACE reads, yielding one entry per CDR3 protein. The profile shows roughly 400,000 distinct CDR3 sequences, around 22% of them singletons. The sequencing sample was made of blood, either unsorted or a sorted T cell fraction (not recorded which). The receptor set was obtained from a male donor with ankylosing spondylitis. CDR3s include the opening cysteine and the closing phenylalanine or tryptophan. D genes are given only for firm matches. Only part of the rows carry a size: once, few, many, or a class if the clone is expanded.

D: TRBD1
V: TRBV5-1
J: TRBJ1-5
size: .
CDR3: CASSWAGTEGNQPQHF
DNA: TGCGCCAGCAGCTGGGCCGGGACAGAGGGCAATCAGCCCCAGCATTTT

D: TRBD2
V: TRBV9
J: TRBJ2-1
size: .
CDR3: CASSVGGSNYNEQFF
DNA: TGTGCCAGCAGCGTCGGGGGGTCGAACTACAATGAGCAGTTCTTC

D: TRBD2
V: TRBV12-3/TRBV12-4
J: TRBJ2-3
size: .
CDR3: CASSEEAGRTDTQYF
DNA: TGTGCCAGCAGCGAAGAAGCGGGACGCACAGATACGCAGTATTTT

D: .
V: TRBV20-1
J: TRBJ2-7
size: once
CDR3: CGAKYREYEQYF
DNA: TGCGGTGCTAAATACAGGGAGTACGAGCAGTACTTC

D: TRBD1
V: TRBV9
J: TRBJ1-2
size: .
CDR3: CASSAGDRDVGYGYTF
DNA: TGTGCCAGCAGCGCCGGGGACAGGGATGTCGGCTATGGCTACACCTTC

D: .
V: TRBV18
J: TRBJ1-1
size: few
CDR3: CASSPRQDTEAFF
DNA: TGTGCCAGCTCACCACGCCAAGACACTGAAGCTTTCTTT

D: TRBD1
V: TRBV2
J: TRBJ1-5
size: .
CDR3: CASSETGTNQPQHF
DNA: TGTGCCAGCAGTGAGACAGGGACTAATCAGCCCCAGCATTTT

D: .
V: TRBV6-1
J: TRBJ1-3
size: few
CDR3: CASSVEYTGNTIYF
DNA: TGTGCCAGCAGTGTGGAGTATACTGGAAACACCATATATTTT

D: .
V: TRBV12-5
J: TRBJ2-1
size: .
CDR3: CASGLDPGLYNEQFF
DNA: TGTGCTAGTGGTTTGGACCCGGGACTCTACAATGAGCAGTTCTTC

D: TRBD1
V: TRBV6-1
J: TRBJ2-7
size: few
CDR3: CASRQEGTGKFNEQYF
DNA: TGTGCCAGCAGACAAGAGGGGACAGGGAAGTTCAACGAGCAGTACTTC

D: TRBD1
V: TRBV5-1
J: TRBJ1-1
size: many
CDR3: CASSSQGVGSTEAFF
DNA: TGCGCCAGCAGCTCCCAGGGGGTGGGGAGCACTGAAGCTTTCTTT

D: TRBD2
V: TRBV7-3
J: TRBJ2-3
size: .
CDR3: CASSLTRLAGGSTDTQYF
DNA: TGTGCCAGCAGCTTAACGAGGCTAGCGGGAGGCAGCACAGATACGCAGTATTTT

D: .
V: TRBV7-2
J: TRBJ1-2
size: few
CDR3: CASSYSGRTNYGYTF
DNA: TGTGCCAGCAGCTATTCGGGACGGACTAACTATGGCTACACCTTC

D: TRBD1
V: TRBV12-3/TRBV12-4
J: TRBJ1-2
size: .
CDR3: CASRHRGRGYGYTF
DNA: TGTGCCAGCAGGCACAGGGGGCGCGGCTATGGCTACACCTTC

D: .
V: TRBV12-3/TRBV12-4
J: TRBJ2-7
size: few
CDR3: CASSFLTAYEQYF
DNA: TGTGCCAGCAGTTTTCTGACAGCCTACGAGCAGTACTTC

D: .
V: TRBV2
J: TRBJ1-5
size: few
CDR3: CASRTLRQPQHF
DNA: TGTGCCAGCAGGACACTACGTCAGCCCCAGCATTTT

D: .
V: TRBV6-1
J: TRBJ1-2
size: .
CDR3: CASRKQGSYGYTF
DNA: TGTGCCAGCAGAAAACAGGGCAGCTATGGCTACACCTTC

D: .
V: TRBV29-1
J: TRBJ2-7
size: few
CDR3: CSGRKGYEQYF
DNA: TGCAGCGGCCGTAAAGGTTACGAGCAGTACTTC

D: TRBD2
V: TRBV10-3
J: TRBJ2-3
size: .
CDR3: CATRASGEGDTQYF
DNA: TGTGCCACCAGGGCTAGCGGAGAGGGGGATACGCAGTATTTT

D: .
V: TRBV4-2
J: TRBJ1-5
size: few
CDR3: CASSQVGGENQPQHF
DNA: TGTGCCAGCAGCCAAGTGGGCGGTGAAAATCAGCCCCAGCATTTT

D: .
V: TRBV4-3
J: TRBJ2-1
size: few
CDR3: CASSQDRAALNEQFF
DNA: TGCGCCAGCAGCCAAGACAGGGCGGCGCTCAATGAGCAGTTCTTC

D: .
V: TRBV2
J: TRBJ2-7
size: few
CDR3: CASTPRAPAHEQYF
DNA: TGTGCCAGCACCCCACGCGCCCCAGCCCACGAGCAGTACTTC

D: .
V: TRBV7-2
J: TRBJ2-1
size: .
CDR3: CASSFWGIEGEQFF
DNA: TGTGCCAGCAGCTTTTGGGGGATCGAGGGTGAGCAGTTCTTC

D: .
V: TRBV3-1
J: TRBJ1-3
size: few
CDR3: CASSPPDYTIYF
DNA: TGTGCCAGCAGCCCGCCGGACTACACCATATATTTT

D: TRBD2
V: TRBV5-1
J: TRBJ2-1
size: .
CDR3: CASSHSGRALDEQFF
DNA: TGCGCCAGCAGCCATAGCGGGAGGGCTTTGGATGAGCAGTTCTTC

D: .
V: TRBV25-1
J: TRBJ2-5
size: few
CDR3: CASSENQETQYF
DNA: TGTGCCAGCAGTGAGAACCAAGAGACCCAGTACTTC

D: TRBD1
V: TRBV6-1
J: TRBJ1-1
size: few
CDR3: CASSLTGGEGWTEAFF
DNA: TGTGCCAGCAGCCTCACAGGGGGCGAAGGTTGGACTGAAGCTTTCTTT

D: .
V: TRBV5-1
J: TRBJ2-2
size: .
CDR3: CASSLEALNTGELFF
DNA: TGCGCCAGCAGCTTGGAGGCCCTGAACACCGGGGAGCTGTTTTTT

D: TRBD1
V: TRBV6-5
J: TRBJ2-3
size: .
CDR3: CASSYTPQGANTQYF
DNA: TGTGCCAGCAGTTACACCCCACAGGGGGCGAATACGCAGTATTTT

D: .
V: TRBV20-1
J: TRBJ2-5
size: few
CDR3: CSASGAPAQETQYF
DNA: TGCAGTGCTAGCGGGGCCCCAGCCCAAGAGACCCAGTACTTC